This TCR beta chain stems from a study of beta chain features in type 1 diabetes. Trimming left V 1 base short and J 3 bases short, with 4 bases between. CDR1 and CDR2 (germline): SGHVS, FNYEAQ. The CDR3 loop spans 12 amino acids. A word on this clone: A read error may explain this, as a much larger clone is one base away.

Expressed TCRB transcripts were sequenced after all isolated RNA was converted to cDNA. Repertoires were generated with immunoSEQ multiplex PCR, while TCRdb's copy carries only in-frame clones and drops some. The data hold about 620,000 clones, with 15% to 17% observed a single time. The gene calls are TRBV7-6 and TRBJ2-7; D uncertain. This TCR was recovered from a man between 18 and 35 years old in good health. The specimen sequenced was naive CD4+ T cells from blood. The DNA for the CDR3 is TGTGCCAGCAGCTTAGGCAGCTACGAGCAGTACTTC. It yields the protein CASSLGSYEQYF.